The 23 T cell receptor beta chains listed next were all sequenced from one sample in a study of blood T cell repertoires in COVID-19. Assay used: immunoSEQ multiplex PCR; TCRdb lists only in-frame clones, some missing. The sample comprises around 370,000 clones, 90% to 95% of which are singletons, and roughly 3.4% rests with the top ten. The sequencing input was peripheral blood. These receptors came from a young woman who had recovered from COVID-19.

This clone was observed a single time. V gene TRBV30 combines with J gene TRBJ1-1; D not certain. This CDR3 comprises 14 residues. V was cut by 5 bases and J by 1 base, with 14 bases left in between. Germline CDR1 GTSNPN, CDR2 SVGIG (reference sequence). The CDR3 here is CAWVKIDSNTEAFF. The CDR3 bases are TGTGCCTGGGTCAAAATAGACTCGAACACTGAAGCTTTCTTT.

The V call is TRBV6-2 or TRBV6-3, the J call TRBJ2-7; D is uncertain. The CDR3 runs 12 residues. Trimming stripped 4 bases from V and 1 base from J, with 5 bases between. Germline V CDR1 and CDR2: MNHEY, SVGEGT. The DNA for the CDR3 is TGTGCCAGCAGTTCCAGGTCCTACGAGCAGTACGTC. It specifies CASSSRSYEQYV.

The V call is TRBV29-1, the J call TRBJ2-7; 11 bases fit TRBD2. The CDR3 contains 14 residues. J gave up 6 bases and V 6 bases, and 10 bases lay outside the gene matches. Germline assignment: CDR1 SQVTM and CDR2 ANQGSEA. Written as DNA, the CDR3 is TGCAGCGTACTCGTAACTAGCGGGAGTTCCGAGCAGTACGTC. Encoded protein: CSVLVTSGSSEQYV.

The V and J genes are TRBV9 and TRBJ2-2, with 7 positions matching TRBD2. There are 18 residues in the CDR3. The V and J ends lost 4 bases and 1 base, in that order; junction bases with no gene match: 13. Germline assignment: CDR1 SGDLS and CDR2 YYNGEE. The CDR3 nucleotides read TGTGCCAGCAGCCCCAGCCCGAGGGCTAGCGGGAACACCGGGGAGCTGTTTTTT. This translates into CASSPSPRASGNTGELFF.

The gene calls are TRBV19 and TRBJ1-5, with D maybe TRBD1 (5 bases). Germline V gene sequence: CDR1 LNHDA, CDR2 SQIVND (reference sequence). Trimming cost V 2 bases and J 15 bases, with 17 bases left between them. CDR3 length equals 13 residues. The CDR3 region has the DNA TGTGCCAGTAGTATAAACCAGGGCTTTAATCTGCATTTT. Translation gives CASSINQGFNLHF.

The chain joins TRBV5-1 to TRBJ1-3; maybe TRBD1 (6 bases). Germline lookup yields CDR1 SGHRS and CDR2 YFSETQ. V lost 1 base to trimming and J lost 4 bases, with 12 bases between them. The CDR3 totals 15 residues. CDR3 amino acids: CASSLRGAGGNTIYF. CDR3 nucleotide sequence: TGCGCCAGCAGCTTGCGGGGGGCAGGAGGAAACACCATATATTTT.

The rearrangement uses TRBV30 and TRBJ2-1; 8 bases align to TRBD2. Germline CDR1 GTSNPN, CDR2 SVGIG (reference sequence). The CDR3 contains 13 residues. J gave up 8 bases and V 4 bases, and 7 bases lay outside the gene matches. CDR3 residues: CAWIQRGGDEQFF. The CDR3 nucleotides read TGTGCCTGGATCCAACGGGGGGGCGATGAGCAGTTCTTC.

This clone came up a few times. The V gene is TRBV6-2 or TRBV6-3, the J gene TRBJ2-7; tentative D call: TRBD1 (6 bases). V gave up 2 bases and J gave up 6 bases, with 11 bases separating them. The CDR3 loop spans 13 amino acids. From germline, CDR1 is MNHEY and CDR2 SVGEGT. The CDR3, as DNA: TGTGCCAGCAGTTACGAGGGACACGGCGAGCAGTACGTC. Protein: CASSYEGHGEQYV.

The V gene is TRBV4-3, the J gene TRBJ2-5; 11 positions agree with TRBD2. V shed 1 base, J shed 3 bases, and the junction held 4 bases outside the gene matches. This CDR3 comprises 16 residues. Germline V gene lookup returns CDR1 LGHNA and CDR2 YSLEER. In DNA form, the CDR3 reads TGCGCCAGCAGCCAAGCTCTAGCGGGAGGCGAAGAGACCCAGTACTTC. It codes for CASSQALAGGEETQYF.

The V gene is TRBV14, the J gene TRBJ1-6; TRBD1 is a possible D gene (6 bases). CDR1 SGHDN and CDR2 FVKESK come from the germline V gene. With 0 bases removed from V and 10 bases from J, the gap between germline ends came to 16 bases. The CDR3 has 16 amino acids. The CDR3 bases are TGTGCCAGCAGCCAAGAAACAGGGCGCGGCTTCTCACCCCTCCACTTT. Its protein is CASSQETGRGFSPLHF.

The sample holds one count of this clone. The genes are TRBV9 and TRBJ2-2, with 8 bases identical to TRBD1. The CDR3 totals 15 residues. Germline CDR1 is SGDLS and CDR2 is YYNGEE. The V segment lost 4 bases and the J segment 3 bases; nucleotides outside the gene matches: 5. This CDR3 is CASSRTGSDTGELFF. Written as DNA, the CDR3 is TGTGCCAGCAGCCGGACAGGGTCAGACACCGGGGAGCTGTTTTTT.

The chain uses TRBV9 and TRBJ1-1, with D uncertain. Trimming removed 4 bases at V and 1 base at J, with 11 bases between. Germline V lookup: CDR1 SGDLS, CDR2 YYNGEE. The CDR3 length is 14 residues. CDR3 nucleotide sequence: TGTGCCAGCAGCCGAGGGCAGCCGAACACTGAAGCTTTCTTT. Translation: CASSRGQPNTEAFF.

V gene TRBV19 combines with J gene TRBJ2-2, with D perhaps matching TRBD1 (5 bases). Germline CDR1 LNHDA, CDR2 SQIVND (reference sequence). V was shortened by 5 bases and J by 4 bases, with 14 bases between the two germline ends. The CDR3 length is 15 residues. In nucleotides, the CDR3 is TGTGCCAGTAGTCCGCAGCCAGGGCGCACCGGGGAGCTGTTTTTT. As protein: CASSPQPGRTGELFF.

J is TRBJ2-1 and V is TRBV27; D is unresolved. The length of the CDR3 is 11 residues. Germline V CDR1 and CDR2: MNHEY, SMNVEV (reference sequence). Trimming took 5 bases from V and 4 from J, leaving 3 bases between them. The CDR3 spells CASSLYNEQFF. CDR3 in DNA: TGTGCCAGCAGTCTTTACAATGAGCAGTTCTTC.

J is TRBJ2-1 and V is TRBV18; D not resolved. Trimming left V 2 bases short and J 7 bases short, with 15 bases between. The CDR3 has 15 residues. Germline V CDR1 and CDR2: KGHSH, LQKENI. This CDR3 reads CASSPVPAETNEQFF. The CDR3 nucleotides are TGTGCCAGCTCACCAGTCCCTGCGGAGACTAATGAGCAGTTCTTC.

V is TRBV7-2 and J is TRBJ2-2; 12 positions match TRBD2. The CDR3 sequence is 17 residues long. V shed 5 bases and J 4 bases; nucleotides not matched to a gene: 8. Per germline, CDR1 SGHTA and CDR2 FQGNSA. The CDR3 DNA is TGTGCCAGCAGCCCGAGACTAGCGGGAGTCATCACCGGGGAGCTGTTTTTT. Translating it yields CASSPRLAGVITGELFF.

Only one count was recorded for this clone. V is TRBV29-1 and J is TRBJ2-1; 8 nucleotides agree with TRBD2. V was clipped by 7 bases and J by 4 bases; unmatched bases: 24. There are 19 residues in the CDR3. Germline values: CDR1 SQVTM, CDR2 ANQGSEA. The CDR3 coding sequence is TGCAGCGCTCGAGTTAGCGGGATCTTCCGGTCTATTAAGTACAATGAGCAGTTCTTC. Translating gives CSARVSGIFRSIKYNEQFF.

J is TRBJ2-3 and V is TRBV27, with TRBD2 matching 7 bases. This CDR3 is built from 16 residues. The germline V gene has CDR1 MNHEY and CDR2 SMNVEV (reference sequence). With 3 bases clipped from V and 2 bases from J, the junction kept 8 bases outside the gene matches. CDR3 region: CASSLTGGLYTDTQYF. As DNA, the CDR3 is TGTGCCAGCAGTTTGACGGGAGGTCTTTACACAGATACGCAGTATTTT.

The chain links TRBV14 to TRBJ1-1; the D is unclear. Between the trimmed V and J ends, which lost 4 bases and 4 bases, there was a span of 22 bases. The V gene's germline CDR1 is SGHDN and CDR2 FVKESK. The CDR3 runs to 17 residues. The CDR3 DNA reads TGTGCCAGCAGCCCATCAGCGCGGGGAGTCTTAGGCACTGAAGCTTTCTTT. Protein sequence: CASSPSARGVLGTEAFF.

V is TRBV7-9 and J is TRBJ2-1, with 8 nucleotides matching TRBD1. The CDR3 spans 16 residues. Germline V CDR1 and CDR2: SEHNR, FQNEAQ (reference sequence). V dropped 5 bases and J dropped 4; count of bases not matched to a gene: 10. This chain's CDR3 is CASSRAGTGPYNEQFF. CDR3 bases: TGTGCCAGCAGCAGAGCCGGGACAGGCCCTTACAATGAGCAGTTCTTC.

CDR3 coding DNA: TGTGCCAGCAGCCCGAGGCTCGGCACAGATACGCAGTATTTT. Translation gives CASSPRLGTDTQYF. V gene TRBV7-8 combines with J gene TRBJ2-3; D gene ambiguous. Germline CDR1 reads SGHVS; CDR2 reads FQNEAQ. The CDR3 contains 14 residues. The germline V and J ends were trimmed by 5 bases and 1 base, with 10 bases remaining between them.

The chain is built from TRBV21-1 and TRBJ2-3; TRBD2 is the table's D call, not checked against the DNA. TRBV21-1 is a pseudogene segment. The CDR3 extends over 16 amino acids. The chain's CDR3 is CATKSLAGAFPDTQYF. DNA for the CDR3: TGTGCCACCAAATCTCTAGCGGGAGCATTCCCAGATACGCAGTATTTT.

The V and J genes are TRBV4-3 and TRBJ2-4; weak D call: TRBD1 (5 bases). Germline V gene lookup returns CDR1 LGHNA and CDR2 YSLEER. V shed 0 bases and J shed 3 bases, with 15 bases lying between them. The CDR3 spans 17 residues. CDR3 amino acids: CASSQDSREGHKNIQYF. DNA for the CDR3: TGCGCCAGCAGCCAAGACTCCAGGGAAGGCCACAAAAACATTCAGTACTTC.